This T cell receptor (beta chain) originates from a study of graft-versus-host responses after intestinal transplantation. Overall study context: Recipients got multivisceral, liver-intestinal, or isolated intestinal transplants. All recipients got anti-thymocyte globulin induction, then tacrolimus and steroids for roughly three years. Study-wide results and caveats: Peak circulating GvH clone levels were associated with early post-transplant HvG declines.

This table comes from immunoSEQ multiplex PCR, and its TCRdb copy is limited to in-frame clones, with some not included. This sample yields 15,000 or so clones, of which 33% are seen a single time; 1.9% belongs to the top ten. This CDR3 has 13 amino acids. V lost 3 bases and J lost 4, with 10 bases in between. Per the germline V gene, CDR1 is MNHEY and CDR2 is SMNVEV (reference sequence). The authors plated around 200,000 CFSE-labeled responder cells with around 200,000 irradiated, violet-dye-labeled stimulator cells. Responder CD3+CD4+ and CD3+CD8+ cells that were proliferating and CFSE-low were sorted after the reaction.

J is TRBJ2-7 and V is TRBV27; D might be TRBD1 (6 bases). The sample was alloreactive CD8+ T cells from a mixed lymphocyte reaction culture, taken before intestinal transplant. Subset described: CFSE-low proliferating T cells sorted from roughly 6-day pre-transplant mixed lymphocyte reaction (GvH or HvG direction). The clonotype comes from a human patient who received an intestinal transplant. The CDR3 sequence is CASSFARGYEQYF. The CDR3 DNA reads TGTGCCAGCAGTTTTGCCAGGGGATACGAGCAGTACTTC.